Each of the 19 T cell receptor beta chains below was sequenced from the same sample in a study of blood T cell repertoires in COVID-19. Produced via immunoSEQ multiplex PCR; TCRdb's table is partial and in-frame only. The table has 200,000 to 300,000 clones, approximately 86% seen once. The sample taken for sequencing was peripheral blood. Receptors originate from a woman aged 70-85 years with active or convalescent COVID-19.

The V call is TRBV7-2, the J call TRBJ1-5, with TRBD1 as a possible D gene (6 bases). V was shortened by 2 bases and J by 0 bases, with 17 bases between the two germline ends. The CDR3 extends over 18 amino acids. Germline V gene lookup returns CDR1 SGHTA and CDR2 FQGNSA. CDR3 amino acids: CASSLNPPGTHSNQPQHF. CDR3 DNA sequence: TGTGCCAGCAGCTTAAATCCCCCAGGGACACATAGCAATCAGCCCCAGCATTTT.

As DNA, the CDR3 is TGCGCCAGCAGCCAAGTGGCACAAAATCAGCCCCAGCATTTT. Amino acids: CASSQVAQNQPQHF. The V gene is TRBV4-3, the J gene TRBJ1-5; the D is unclear. Per germline, CDR1 LGHNA and CDR2 YSLEER. The CDR3 contains 14 residues. The V and J ends lost 1 base and 4 bases respectively, with 8 bases between them.

The J gene is TRBJ2-7, the V gene TRBV6-5; TRBD1 matches 8 bases. This CDR3 region has 13 residues. V shed 8 bases, J shed 2 bases, and the junction held 5 bases outside the gene matches. Germline CDR1 and CDR2: MNHEY and SVGAGI. CDR3 residues: CASSPDRAYEQYF. CDR3 coding DNA: TGTGCCAGCTCTCCGGACAGGGCCTACGAGCAGTACTTC.

V is TRBV11-3 and J is TRBJ2-6, with 10 positions matching TRBD2. This CDR3 contains 17 residues. V was pared by 5 bases and J by 2 bases, with 6 bases of the junction left unmatched. Germline assignment: CDR1 SGHNT and CDR2 YENEEA. DNA for the CDR3: TGTGCCAGCAGCGGGGTTCTAGCGGGGGCTGGGGCCAACGTCCTGACTTTC. It is translated as CASSGVLAGAGANVLTF.

This clone has just one count. The chain is built from TRBV3-1 (or the pseudogene TRBV3-2) and TRBJ2-7; weak D call: TRBD2 (5 bases). The CDR3 totals 15 residues. Per the germline V gene, CDR1 is LGHDT and CDR2 is YNNKEL (reference sequence). V lost 1 base and J 1 base, leaving 11 bases between the germline ends. Here the CDR3 DNA reads TGTGCCAGCAGCCAAGTGGCCCGGGGTTCCTACGAGCAGTACTTC. It is translated as CASSQVARGSYEQYF.

This chain joins TRBV10-3 and TRBJ1-1; 10 bases agree with TRBD1. The germline gives CDR1 ENHRY, CDR2 SYGVKD. V shed 7 bases, J shed 5 bases, and the junction held 1 base outside the gene matches. The CDR3 has 12 residues. The CDR3 loop is CAIKGQGTEAFF. The CDR3 coding sequence is TGTGCCATCAAGGGACAGGGGACTGAAGCTTTCTTT.

V is TRBV6-2 or TRBV6-3 and J is TRBJ1-1; D is possibly TRBD1 (5 bases). V was clipped by 5 bases and J by 2 bases, with 15 bases between them. The germline V gene has CDR1 MNHEY and CDR2 SVGEGT. CDR3 size: 15 residues. This CDR3 reads CASSERGGSNTEAFF. The CDR3 bases are TGTGCCAGCAGTGAGCGCGGGGGGAGCAACACTGAAGCTTTCTTT.

The CDR3 DNA sequence: TGTGCCAGCAGTTACTCGATTCACCAGCGTCACACAGATACGCAGTATTTT. As protein: CASSYSIHQRHTDTQYF. The chain is built from TRBV6-2 or TRBV6-3 and TRBJ2-3; D not resolved. The germline V and J ends were trimmed by 0 bases and 2 bases, with 15 bases remaining between them. The germline gives CDR1 MNHEY, CDR2 SVGEGT. This CDR3 is built from 17 residues.

This rearrangement joins TRBV20-1 to TRBJ1-2; tentative D call: TRBD1 (5 bases). The CDR3 loop spans 11 amino acids. CDR1 is DFQATT and CDR2 is SNEGSKA in the germline V gene (reference sequence). Between the trimmed V and J ends, which lost 0 bases and 8 bases, there was a span of 7 bases. CDR3 coding DNA: TGCAGTGCTAGAGACCCAGGGGGCTACACCTTC. It specifies CSARDPGGYTF.

This chain links TRBV18 with TRBJ1-1; maybe TRBD1 (6 bases). Trimming removed 6 bases at V and 5 bases at J, with 19 bases between. Germline CDR1 and CDR2: KGHSH and LQKENI. CDR3 length: 15 residues. The CDR3 protein is CASSPRGEGGTEAFF. The DNA for the CDR3 is TGTGCCAGCTCCCCCCGAGGGGAAGGGGGTACTGAAGCTTTCTTT. Variable domain in full (rest from reference TRBV18 and TRBJ1-1): NAGVMQNPRHLVRRRGQEARLRCSPMKGHSHVYWYRQLPEEGLKFMVYLQKENIIDESGMPKERFSAEFPKEGPSILRIQQVVRGDSAAYFCASSPRGEGGTEAFFGQGTRLTVV.

The CDR3 loop is CASSLKGGVNQPQHF. CDR3 nucleotide sequence: TGTGCCAGCAGTCTCAAAGGGGGCGTCAATCAGCCCCAGCATTTT. This chain links TRBV6-5 with TRBJ1-5; 7 nucleotides line up with TRBD1. V lost 5 bases, J lost 3 bases, and 7 bases stayed unmatched. CDR3 length: 15 residues. Germline CDR1 and CDR2: MNHEY and SVGAGI.

The gene calls are TRBV7-2 and TRBJ1-5, with D unresolved. The CDR3 spans 13 residues. The V gene's germline CDR1 is SGHTA and CDR2 FQGNSA. V lost 4 bases, J lost 7 bases, and 11 bases lay in between. The CDR3: CASSYRPGQPQHF. In nucleotides, the CDR3 is TGTGCCAGCAGCTATCGCCCGGGACAGCCCCAGCATTTT.

The chain joins TRBV5-4 to TRBJ2-3; 7 bases line up with TRBD1. Trimming took 4 bases from V and 4 from J; bases not matched to a gene: 9. CDR1 SGHNT and CDR2 YYREEE come from the germline V gene (reference sequence). The CDR3 loop spans 15 amino acids. CDR3 amino acids: CASSLGTVRSDTQYF. CDR3 DNA: TGTGCCAGCAGCCTAGGGACAGTGAGATCAGATACGCAGTATTTT.

The chain is built from TRBV7-9 and TRBJ2-7; D remains unclear. Germline-derived CDR1 and CDR2 are SEHNR and FQNEAQ (reference sequence). The V and J ends lost 2 bases and 6 bases respectively, with 8 bases between them. The CDR3 spans 12 residues. CDR3 bases: TGTGCCAGCAGCTTAAGTACTGGCGAGCAGTACTTC. This encodes CASSLSTGEQYF.

This clone has only a few counts. The chain recombines TRBV7-2 with TRBJ2-5; TRBD1 might be the D (6 bases). V dropped 5 bases and J dropped 7 bases, with 23 bases sitting between them. The length of the CDR3 is 16 residues. The germline V gene encodes CDR1 SGHTA and CDR2 FQGNSA. The CDR3 loop reads CASSVNPAGAGVTQYF. The CDR3 nucleotides are TGTGCCAGCAGCGTGAATCCGGCAGGGGCTGGGGTGACCCAGTACTTC. Using reference TRBV7-2 and TRBJ2-5 for the parts outside the CDR3, the full variable domain is GAGVSQSPSNKVTEKGKDVELRCDPISGHTALYWYRQSLGQGLEFLIYFQGNSAPDKSGLPSDRFSAERTGGSVSTLTIQRTQQEDSAVYLCASSVNPAGAGVTQYFGPGTRLLVL.

This clone was seen a single time. The chain carries TRBV19 and TRBJ1-4; D is possibly TRBD1 (5 bases). Germline CDR1 is LNHDA and CDR2 is SQIVND (reference sequence). The CDR3 spans 14 residues. V was cut by 5 bases and J by 7 bases, with 14 bases left in between. The CDR3 nucleotides read TGTGCCAGTAGTCGGCAGGGAAGTCGTGAAAAACTGTTTTTT. Amino acid sequence: CASSRQGSREKLFF.

This sequence joins TRBV7-2 and TRBJ2-7, with D tentatively TRBD1 (5 bases). CDR1 and CDR2 (germline): SGHTA, FQGNSA. The CDR3 covers 14 residues. Trimming took 2 bases from V and 2 from J, leaving 10 bases between them. The CDR3 bases are TGTGCCAGCAGCTTACGGCCGACAGCCTACGAGCAGTACTTC. This encodes CASSLRPTAYEQYF.

Here the CDR3 reads CASSPRGGEAFF. CDR3 DNA: TGTGCCAGCAGCCCTCGCGGAGGAGAGGCTTTCTTT. The chain uses TRBV6-2 or TRBV6-3 and TRBJ1-1; D is uncertain. The germline CDR1 and CDR2 sequences are MNHEY and SVGEGT. This CDR3 spans 12 amino acids. V was clipped by 6 bases and J by 11 bases, with 16 bases between them.

The chain couples TRBV6-2 or TRBV6-3 to TRBJ2-5, with 8 bases lining up with TRBD1. Trimming at V came to 0 bases and at J to 4 bases, leaving 4 bases not matched to a gene. The CDR3 runs 15 residues. Germline V gives CDR1 MNHEY, CDR2 SVGEGT. CDR3 sequence reads: CASSYSRDRRETQYF. As DNA, the CDR3 is TGTGCCAGCAGTTACTCCCGGGACAGGAGAGAGACCCAGTACTTC.